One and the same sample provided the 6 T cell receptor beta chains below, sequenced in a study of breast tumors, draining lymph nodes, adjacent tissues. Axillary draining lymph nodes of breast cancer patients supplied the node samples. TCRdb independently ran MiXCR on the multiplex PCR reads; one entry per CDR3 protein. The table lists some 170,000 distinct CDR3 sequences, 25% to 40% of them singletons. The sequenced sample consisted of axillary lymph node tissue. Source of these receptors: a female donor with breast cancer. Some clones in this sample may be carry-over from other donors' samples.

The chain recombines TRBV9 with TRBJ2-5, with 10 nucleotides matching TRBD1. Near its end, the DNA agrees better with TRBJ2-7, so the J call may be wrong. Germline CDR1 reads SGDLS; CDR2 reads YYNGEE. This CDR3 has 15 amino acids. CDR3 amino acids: CASSSRGTGVSEQYF. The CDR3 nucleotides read TGTGCCAGCAGCTCCCGAGGGACAGGGGTTTCCGAGCAGTACTTC.

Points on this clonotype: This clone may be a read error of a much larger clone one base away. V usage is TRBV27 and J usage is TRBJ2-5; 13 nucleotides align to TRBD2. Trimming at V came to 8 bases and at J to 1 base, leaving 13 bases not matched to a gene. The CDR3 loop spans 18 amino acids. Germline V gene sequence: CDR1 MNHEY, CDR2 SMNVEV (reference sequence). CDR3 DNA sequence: TGTGCCAGCTCCTCGACTAGCGGGGGGTACCCAACCCAAGAGACCCAGTACTTC. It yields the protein CASSSTSGGYPTQETQYF.

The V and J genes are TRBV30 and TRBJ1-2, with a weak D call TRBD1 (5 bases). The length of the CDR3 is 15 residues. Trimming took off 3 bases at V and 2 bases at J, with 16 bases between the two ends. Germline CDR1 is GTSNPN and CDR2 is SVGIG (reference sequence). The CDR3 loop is CAWREKGAGNYGYTF. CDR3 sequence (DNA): TGTGCCTGGAGGGAAAAAGGGGCAGGGAACTATGGCTACACCTTC.

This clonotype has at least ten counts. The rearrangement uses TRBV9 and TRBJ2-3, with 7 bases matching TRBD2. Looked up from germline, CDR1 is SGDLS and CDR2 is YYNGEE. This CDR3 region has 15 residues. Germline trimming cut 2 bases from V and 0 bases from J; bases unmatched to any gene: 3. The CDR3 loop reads CASSVSGGSTDTQYF. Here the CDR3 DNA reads TGTGCCAGCAGCGTTTCCGGGGGGAGCACAGATACGCAGTATTTT. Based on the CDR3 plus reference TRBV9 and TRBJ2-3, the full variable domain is DSGVTQTPKHLITATGQRVTLRCSPRSGDLSVYWYQQSLDQGLQFLIQYYNGEERAKGNILERFSAQQFPDLHSELNLSSLELGDSALYFCASSVSGGSTDTQYFGPGTRLTVL.

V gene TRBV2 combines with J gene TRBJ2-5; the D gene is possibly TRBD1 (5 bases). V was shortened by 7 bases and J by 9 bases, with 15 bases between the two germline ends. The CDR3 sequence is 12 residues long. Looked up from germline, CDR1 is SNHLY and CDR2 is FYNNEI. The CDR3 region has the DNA TGTGCCAGCATATACTACGACAGTTCCCAGTACTTC. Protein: CASIYYDSSQYF.

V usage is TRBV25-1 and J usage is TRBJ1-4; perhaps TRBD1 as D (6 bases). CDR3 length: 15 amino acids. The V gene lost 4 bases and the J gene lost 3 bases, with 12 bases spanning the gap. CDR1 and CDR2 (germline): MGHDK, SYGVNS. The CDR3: CASSASQGANEKLFF. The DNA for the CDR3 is TGTGCCAGCAGTGCGTCACAGGGCGCTAATGAAAAACTGTTTTTT.